The rows below give T cell receptor beta chains drawn from one sample of a study of blood T cell repertoires in COVID-19. Sequenced by immunoSEQ multiplex PCR; TCRdb stores in-frame clones only, minus some. The sample shows 200,000 to 250,000 clones, 84% of them seen only once. Sequences were obtained from peripheral blood. The receptors originated from a woman of 80 years or more with active or convalescent COVID-19. CDR3s include the opening cysteine and the closing phenylalanine or tryptophan. A D gene is named only where the DNA matches it firmly. Only some rows state a clone size, as once, few, many or a class for expanded clones.

>few|TRBV5-4|TRBD1|TRBJ2-2
CASSEGQDTGELFF
TGTGCCAGCAGCGAGGGACAGGACACCGGGGAGCTGTTTTTT
>once|TRBV5-4|NA|TRBJ1-1
CASSLSRGNTEAFF
TGTGCCAGCAGCTTGTCCAGGGGAAACACTGAAGCTTTCTTT
>NA|TRBV2|NA|TRBJ2-3
CASKNSHTDTQYF
TGTGCCAGCAAGAACAGCCACACAGATACGCAGTATTTT
>NA|TRBV6-5|TRBD1|TRBJ1-1
CASSYSRQGRAEAFF
TGTGCCAGCAGTTACTCAAGACAGGGTCGGGCTGAAGCTTTCTTT
>few|TRBV18|NA|TRBJ1-2
CASSPTLSDYGYTF
TGTGCCAGCTCACCCACTCTTTCCGACTATGGCTACACCTTC
>NA|TRBV14|TRBD1|TRBJ2-2
CASSQGGGQGATGELFF
TGTGCCAGCAGCCAAGGAGGGGGACAGGGGGCTACCGGGGAGCTGTTTTTT
>NA|TRBV9|TRBD1|TRBJ1-1
CASSVAGQGAGTEAFF
TGTGCCAGCAGCGTAGCGGGACAGGGGGCCGGCACTGAAGCTTTCTTT
>NA|TRBV18|TRBD1|TRBJ2-1
CASSPWTGSINEQFF
TGTGCCAGCTCACCTTGGACAGGGAGCATCAATGAGCAGTTCTTC
>NA|TRBV5-1|NA|TRBJ2-2
CASSFQEYTGELFF
TGCGCCAGCAGCTTCCAGGAATACACCGGGGAGCTGTTTTTT
>few|TRBV5-4|TRBD2|TRBJ2-2
CASSWSGTNTGELFF
TGTGCCAGCAGTTGGAGCGGGACGAACACCGGGGAGCTGTTTTTT
>NA|TRBV7-3|NA|TRBJ1-1
CASSFSQVEGTEAFF
TGTGCCAGCAGCTTCTCACAGGTGGAAGGGACTGAAGCTTTCTTT
>NA|TRBV27|NA|TRBJ2-4
CASSPVGLAKNIQYF
TGTGCCAGCAGTCCAGTGGGCTTAGCCAAAAACATTCAGTACTTC
>NA|TRBV2|TRBD1|TRBJ2-1
CASSPPGGLYNEQFF
TGTGCCAGCAGTCCCCCAGGGGGTCTTTACAATGAGCAGTTCTTC
>NA|TRBV19|TRBD1|TRBJ2-7
CASRKTGDEQYF
TGTGCCAGTAGAAAGACAGGGGACGAGCAGTACTTC
>NA|TRBV30|NA|TRBJ2-7
CAWSVNSPYEQYF
TGTGCCTGGAGTGTAAACAGTCCCTACGAGCAGTACTTC
>few|TRBV1|NA|TRBJ2-7
CTSSPGPSGSNYEQYF
TGCACCAGCAGCCCAGGGCCCAGCGGGAGTAACTACGAGCAGTACTTC
>once|TRBV3-1/TRBV3-2|NA|TRBJ2-4
CASSPTDGNQYF
TGTGCCAGCAGCCCTACGGACGGGAACCAGTACTTC
>NA|TRBV21-1|NA|TRBJ2-5
CASTSPEGDVETQYF
TGTGCCAGCACCTCCCCGGAGGGAGACGTAGAGACCCAGTACTTC
>NA|TRBV7-9|NA|TRBJ2-2
CASSPMDRATGELFF
TGTGCCAGCAGCCCCATGGACAGAGCCACCGGGGAGCTGTTTTTT
>NA|TRBV7-2|NA|TRBJ2-5
CASSFSRQGGETQYF
TGTGCCAGCAGCTTTTCAAGACAGGGAGGAGAGACCCAGTACTTC
>NA|TRBV7-9|NA|TRBJ1-2
CASSLEPVGYTF
TGTGCCAGCAGCTTAGAGCCCGTTGGCTACACCTTC
>NA|TRBV5-1|NA|TRBJ2-7
CASSLSLTGNEQYF
TGCGCCAGCAGCTTAAGCCTAACAGGGAACGAGCAGTACTTC
>NA|TRBV25-1|TRBD1|TRBJ2-5
CASSGRTGRFETQYF
TGTGCCAGCAGTGGGAGGACAGGGAGGTTCGAGACCCAGTACTTC
>once|TRBV6-2/TRBV6-3|TRBD1|TRBJ1-1
CASSSTRQGDNTEAFF
TGTGCCAGCAGCTCAACTAGACAGGGCGATAACACTGAAGCTTTCTTT
>NA|TRBV29-1|TRBD2|TRBJ2-7
CSARAREGPYEQYF
TGCAGTGCTAGAGCGCGGGAGGGCCCGTATGAGCAGTACTTC
>few|TRBV30|TRBD1|TRBJ1-1
CAWRPRGPSAMNTEAFF
TGTGCCTGGCGACCCAGGGGGCCCTCCGCAATGAACACTGAAGCTTTCTTT
>NA|TRBV14|NA|TRBJ1-2
CASSQGQAYGYTF
TGTGCCAGCAGCCAAGGTCAGGCCTATGGCTACACCTTC
>NA|TRBV15|TRBD2|TRBJ2-7
CATSRDLRGRLAGEQYF
TGTGCCACCAGCAGAGATCTCCGGGGTAGACTAGCGGGAGAGCAGTACTTC
>NA|TRBV7-2|TRBD2|TRBJ2-7
CASSFDVLGTSGTEQYF
TGTGCCAGCAGCTTTGATGTCTTGGGTACTAGCGGGACAGAGCAGTACTTC
>NA|TRBV5-1|NA|TRBJ1-4
CASSLGPLDLNEKLFF
TGCGCCAGCAGCTTGGGCCCTCTAGACCTTAATGAAAAACTGTTTTTT
>NA|TRBV5-1|TRBD1|TRBJ1-4
CASSLGAGTDEELFF
TGCGCCAGCAGCTTGGGCGCCGGGACAGATGAGGAACTGTTTTTT
>NA|TRBV9|NA|TRBJ2-7
CASSRGSLQGPYEQYF
TGTGCCAGCAGCAGGGGGTCACTTCAGGGACCCTACGAGCAGTACTTC
>few|TRBV11-1|TRBD2|TRBJ2-3
CASSFGFSGGSDTQYF
TGTGCCAGCAGCTTTGGGTTTTCCGGGGGGTCAGATACGCAGTATTTT
>NA|TRBV6-5|TRBD1|TRBJ2-7
CASSYGDREYNEQYF
TGTGCCAGCAGTTACGGGGACAGGGAATATAACGAGCAGTACTTC
>NA|TRBV6-1|NA|TRBJ2-2
CASSEFDRNTGELFF
TGTGCCAGCAGTGAGTTCGACAGGAACACCGGGGAGCTGTTTTTT
>NA|TRBV18|TRBD1|TRBJ1-1
CASSPGQGANTEAFF
TGTGCCAGCTCACCCGGACAGGGGGCGAACACTGAAGCTTTCTTT
>NA|TRBV4-2|NA|TRBJ2-3
CASSQDVMMVAVLTDTQYF
TGTGCCAGCAGCCAAGATGTTATGATGGTCGCGGTCCTAACAGATACGCAGTATTTT
>NA|TRBV7-8|NA|TRBJ1-5
CASSLGSGVNQPQHF
TGTGCCAGCAGCTTAGGTAGCGGGGTCAATCAGCCCCAGCATTTT
>few|TRBV6-2/TRBV6-3|NA|TRBJ2-1
CASSYFGGNYNEQFF
TGTGCCAGCAGTTATTTTGGCGGGAATTACAATGAGCAGTTCTTC
>NA|TRBV5-4|TRBD2|TRBJ2-1
CASSLGRERSYNEQFF
TGTGCCAGCAGCTTGGGGCGGGAGCGGTCCTACAATGAGCAGTTCTTC
>NA|TRBV30|NA|TRBJ2-7
CAWSAHGGNPGYEQYF
TGTGCCTGGAGTGCCCATGGGGGGAACCCTGGATACGAGCAGTACTTC
>few|TRBV7-2|NA|TRBJ2-2
CASSSPLGGGPGELFF
TGTGCCAGCAGCTCCCCACTCGGGGGTGGACCCGGGGAGCTGTTTTTT
>once|TRBV5-1|TRBD1|TRBJ2-7
CASSLGTGEYYGQYF
TGCGCCAGCAGCTTGGGTACAGGGGAATACTACGGGCAGTACTTC
>NA|TRBV9|NA|TRBJ1-1
CASSVAGQNTEAFF
TGTGCCAGCAGTGTAGCCGGTCAGAACACTGAAGCTTTCTTT
>once|TRBV5-4|NA|TRBJ2-1
CASSPTGTALDEQFF
TGTGCCAGCAGCCCGACCGGGACTGCGCTGGATGAGCAGTTCTTC
>NA|TRBV6-5|NA|TRBJ2-1
CASRLSSYNEQFF
TGTGCCAGTCGACTTAGCTCCTACAATGAGCAGTTCTTC
>NA|TRBV6-5|NA|TRBJ1-2
CASSYGGTGSNYGYTF
TGTGCCAGCAGTTACGGGGGGACGGGTTCTAACTATGGCTACACCTTC
>NA|TRBV27|NA|TRBJ2-7
CASSLLAPQGGEQYF
TGTGCCAGCAGTTTATTAGCCCCCCAGGGGGGCGAGCAGTACTTC
>NA|TRBV5-6|NA|TRBJ1-1
CASSLGTGLGRTEAFF
TGTGCCAGCAGCTTGGGAACAGGCCTCGGGCGTACTGAAGCTTTCTTT
>NA|TRBV5-1|TRBD1|TRBJ1-1
CASSLGTGDTEAFF
TGCGCCAGCAGCCTTGGGACAGGTGACACTGAAGCTTTCTTT
>NA|TRBV28|NA|TRBJ2-7
CASSQSRIYEQYF
TGTGCCAGCAGTCAATCCAGAATCTACGAGCAGTACTTC
>NA|TRBV9|NA|TRBJ2-5
CASSVASQETQYF
TGTGCCAGCAGCGTAGCCAGCCAAGAGACCCAGTACTTC
>once|TRBV5-1|TRBD1|TRBJ2-3
CASSFGQGLDTQYF
TGCGCCAGCAGCTTCGGACAGGGTTTAGATACGCAGTATTTT